Listed below are T cell receptor beta chains from one sample, sequenced in a study of CD8 T cells in Susac syndrome. TCRdb reanalysed the immunoSEQ multiplex PCR reads using MiXCR and keeps one entry per CDR3 protein. The table lists some 100,000 distinct CDR3 sequences, around 90% of them singletons, with approximately 0.13% in the top ten. Sequenced sample: CD4+ T cells from PBMCs. These receptors originate from a human donor in good health. CDR3s include the opening cysteine and the closing phenylalanine or tryptophan. D genes are given only for firm matches. The size field is filled for only some rows; it gives once, few, many or a size class.

J,size,D,V,CDR3,DNA
TRBJ2-4,NA,NA,TRBV7-9,CASSLLSSGVLAKNIQYF,TGTGCCAGCAGCTTACTATCATCGGGGGTACTAGCCAAAAACATTCAGTACTTC
TRBJ2-7,NA,NA,TRBV29-1,CSGLAAGYEQYF,TGCAGCGGGTTAGCGGCCGGCTACGAGCAGTACTTC
TRBJ2-7,once,NA,TRBV7-2,CASSLGLAPTYEQYF,TGTGCCAGCAGCTTGGGGCTAGCCCCAACCTACGAGCAGTACTTC
TRBJ1-1,NA,NA,TRBV2,CASSDEGRGGSEAFF,TGTGCCAGCAGTGATGAGGGCAGGGGAGGGTCTGAAGCTTTCTTT
TRBJ1-1,NA,NA,TRBV20-1,CSARERGREGEAFF,TGCAGTGCTAGAGAACGGGGCAGGGAAGGAGAAGCTTTCTTT
TRBJ2-5,NA,TRBD1,TRBV29-1,CSVDGVTGSETQYF,TGCAGCGTTGACGGAGTGACAGGGTCAGAGACCCAGTACTTC
TRBJ2-2,NA,NA,TRBV30,CAWSARNTGELFF,TGTGCCTGGAGTGCGCGGAACACCGGGGAGCTGTTTTTT
TRBJ2-7,NA,TRBD2,TRBV3-1,CASSQGGASGSHEQYF,TGTGCCAGCAGCCAAGGAGGGGCTAGCGGGAGCCACGAGCAGTACTTC
TRBJ2-1,NA,TRBD2,TRBV6-1,CAGFGGEGRFNEQFF,TGTGCCGGGTTCGGGGGGGAGGGTCGATTCAATGAGCAGTTCTTC
TRBJ1-4,NA,NA,TRBV7-9,CASSAWGTATNEKLFF,TGTGCCAGCAGCGCCTGGGGGACTGCAACTAATGAAAAACTGTTTTTT
TRBJ1-2,NA,NA,TRBV20-1,CSARTVDTNYGYTF,TGCAGTGCTCGGACAGTCGATACTAACTATGGCTACACCTTC
TRBJ1-1,once,TRBD1,TRBV9,CASSFRITGQGEAFF,TGTGCCAGCAGCTTTCGGATTACGGGACAGGGTGAAGCTTTCTTT
TRBJ2-2,NA,TRBD2,TRBV2,CASRSSERGNTGELFF,TGTGCCAGCAGGAGCTCCGAGCGGGGGAACACCGGGGAGCTGTTTTTT
TRBJ1-1,NA,NA,TRBV3-1,CASSHTRVANTEAFF,TGTGCCAGCAGCCATACCAGGGTCGCGAACACTGAAGCTTTCTTT
TRBJ1-2,NA,NA,TRBV7-2,CASSPPGQLSYGYTF,TGTGCCAGCAGCCCCCCAGGACAGTTATCCTATGGCTACACCTTC
TRBJ2-5,NA,NA,TRBV7-2,CASSTPQETQYF,TGTGCCAGCAGCACGCCTCAAGAGACCCAGTACTTC
TRBJ2-7,once,NA,TRBV3-1,CASSQPGRTYEQYF,TGTGCCAGCAGCCAACCGGGCCGAACCTACGAGCAGTACTTC
TRBJ2-4,few,NA,TRBV13,CASSSRSGAKNIQYF,TGTGCCAGCAGCTCCAGATCAGGGGCCAAAAACATTCAGTACTTC
TRBJ2-4,NA,TRBD2,TRBV7-2,CASSLRGGVAKNIQYF,TGTGCCAGCAGCTTGCGGGGGGGAGTGGCCAAAAACATTCAGTACTTC
TRBJ1-1,NA,TRBD1,TRBV4-3,CASSQVDRGLRTEAFF,TGCGCCAGCAGCCAAGTCGACAGGGGATTGAGAACTGAAGCTTTCTTT
TRBJ2-7,NA,NA,TRBV19,CASSIATATEQYF,TGTGCCAGTAGTATCGCGACGGCCACCGAGCAGTACTTC
TRBJ2-3,NA,NA,TRBV30,CAWSVDVRDTQYF,TGTGCCTGGAGTGTAGACGTCCGGGATACGCAGTATTTT
TRBJ1-1,NA,NA,TRBV5-1,CASSWAGAEAFF,TGCGCCAGCAGCTGGGCGGGTGCTGAAGCTTTCTTT
TRBJ2-7,NA,NA,TRBV3-1,CASSQGDSYEQYF,TGTGCCAGCAGCCAAGGGGATTCCTACGAGCAGTACTTC
TRBJ2-7,NA,TRBD2,TRBV29-1,CSVDAVGREGREQYF,TGCAGCGTTGACGCTGTTGGGCGGGAGGGGCGCGAGCAGTACTTC
TRBJ1-2,NA,NA,TRBV5-6,CASAFLSRKTYGYTF,TGTGCCAGCGCATTCCTTAGTCGAAAGACCTATGGCTACACCTTC
TRBJ2-3,NA,TRBD1,TRBV5-6,CASSASFRDRRFWDTQYF,TGTGCCAGCAGCGCGTCATTCCGGGACAGGAGGTTTTGGGATACGCAGTATTTT
TRBJ1-4,NA,NA,TRBV4-3,CASSQAGRANEKLFF,TGCGCCAGCAGCCAAGCAGGGAGAGCTAATGAAAAACTGTTTTTT
TRBJ2-1,NA,TRBD2,TRBV6-2/TRBV6-3,CASSASGRGPDEQFF,TGTGCCAGCAGCGCTAGCGGGAGAGGGCCGGATGAGCAGTTCTTC
TRBJ1-1,NA,NA,TRBV30,CAWSVGRTEAFF,TGTGCCTGGAGTGTAGGACGGACTGAAGCTTTCTTT
TRBJ1-3,NA,NA,TRBV29-1,CSVERPGTGNTIYF,TGCAGCGTTGAAAGGCCAGGGACTGGAAACACCATATATTTT